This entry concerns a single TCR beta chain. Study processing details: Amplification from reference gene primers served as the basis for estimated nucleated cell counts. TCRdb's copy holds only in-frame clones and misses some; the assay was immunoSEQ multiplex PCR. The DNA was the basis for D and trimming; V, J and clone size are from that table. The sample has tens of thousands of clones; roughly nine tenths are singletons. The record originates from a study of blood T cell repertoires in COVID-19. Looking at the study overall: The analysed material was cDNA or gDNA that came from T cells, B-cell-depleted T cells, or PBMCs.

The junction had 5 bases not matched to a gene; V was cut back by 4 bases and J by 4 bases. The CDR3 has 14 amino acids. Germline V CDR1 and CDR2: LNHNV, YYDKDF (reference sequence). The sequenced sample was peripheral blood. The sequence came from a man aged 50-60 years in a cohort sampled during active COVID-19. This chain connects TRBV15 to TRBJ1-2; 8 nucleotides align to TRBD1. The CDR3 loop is CATSIRTGPYGYTF. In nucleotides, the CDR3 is TGTGCCACCAGCATTCGGACAGGGCCCTATGGCTACACCTTC.